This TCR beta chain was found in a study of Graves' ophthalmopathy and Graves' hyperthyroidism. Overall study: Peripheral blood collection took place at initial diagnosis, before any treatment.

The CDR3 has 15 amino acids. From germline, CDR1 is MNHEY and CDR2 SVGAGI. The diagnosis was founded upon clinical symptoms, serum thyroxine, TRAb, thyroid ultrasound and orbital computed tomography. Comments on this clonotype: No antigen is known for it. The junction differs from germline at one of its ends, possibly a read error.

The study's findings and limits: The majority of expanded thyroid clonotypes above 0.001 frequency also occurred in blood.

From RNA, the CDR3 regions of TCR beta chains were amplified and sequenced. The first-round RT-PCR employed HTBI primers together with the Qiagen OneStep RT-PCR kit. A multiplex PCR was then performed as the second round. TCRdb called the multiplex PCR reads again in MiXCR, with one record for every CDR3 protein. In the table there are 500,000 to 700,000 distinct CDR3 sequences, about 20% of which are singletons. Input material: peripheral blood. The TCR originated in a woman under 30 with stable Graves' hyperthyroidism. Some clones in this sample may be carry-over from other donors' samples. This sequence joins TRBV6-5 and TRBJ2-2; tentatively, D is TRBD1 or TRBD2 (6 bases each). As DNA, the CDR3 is TGTGCCAACAGTTATTTTCCGGGGGCGGCCGGGGAGCTGTTTTTT. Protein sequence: CANSYFPGAAGELFF.